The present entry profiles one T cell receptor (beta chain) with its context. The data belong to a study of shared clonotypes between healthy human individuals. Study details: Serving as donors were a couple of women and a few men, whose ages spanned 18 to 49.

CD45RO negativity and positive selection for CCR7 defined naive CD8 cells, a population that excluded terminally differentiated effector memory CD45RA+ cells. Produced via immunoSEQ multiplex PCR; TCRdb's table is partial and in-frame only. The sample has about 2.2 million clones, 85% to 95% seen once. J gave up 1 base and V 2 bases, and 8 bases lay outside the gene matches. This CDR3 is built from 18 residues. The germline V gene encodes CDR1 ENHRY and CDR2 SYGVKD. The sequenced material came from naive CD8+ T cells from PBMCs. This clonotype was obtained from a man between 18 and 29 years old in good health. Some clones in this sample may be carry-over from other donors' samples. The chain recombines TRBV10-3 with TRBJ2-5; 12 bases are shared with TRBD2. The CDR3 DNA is TGTGCCATCAGTGAGACCTGGACTAGCGGGAACCTCCAAGAGACCCAGTACTTC. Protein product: CAISETWTSGNLQETQYF.